This T cell receptor (beta chain) is drawn from a study of blood T cell repertoires in COVID-19. Overall study context: Samples taken during acute and convalescent COVID-19 were collected in the United States, Italy and Spain. Nucleic acid was either cDNA or gDNA, and it came from T cells, B-cell-depleted T cells, or PBMCs.

Original handling: Scientists estimated how many nucleated cells there were by amplifying reference gene primers. The protocol was immunoSEQ multiplex PCR, while the TCRdb copy is restricted to in-frame clones and leaves out a portion. D and trimming were read from the DNA, whereas the V and J calls and clone size are those reported in that table. Here the sample spans fewer than 100,000 clones, 86% being singletons. V lost 7 bases and J lost 7; bases outside the gene matches: 12. There are 15 residues in the CDR3. In germline, CDR1 is MNHEY, CDR2 SVGAGI. The sample consisted of peripheral blood. The rearrangement uses TRBV6-5 and TRBJ2-7; 11 bases match TRBD2. This TCR derives from a man aged 50 to 59 with acute or convalescent COVID-19. CDR3 sequence reads: CASKEGSGRAGEQYF. The CDR3, as DNA: TGTGCCAGCAAAGAGGGTAGCGGGAGGGCCGGGGAGCAGTACTTC.